A single sample is the source of the 5 T cell receptor beta chains below, sequenced in a study of response to subunit inactivated influenza vaccine. TCRdb processed the RT-PCR reads anew with MiXCR; each CDR3 protein has one entry. The sample has about 650,000 distinct CDR3 sequences; more than 15% are singletons. The sample here was PBMCs from blood, taken less than 13 days after vaccination. The receptors stem from a man in his fifties or sixties who received an inactivated influenza vaccine.

The chain is built from TRBV5-6 and TRBJ2-5, with 8 bases identical to TRBD1. The length of the CDR3 is 14 residues. Germline trimming cut 4 bases from V and 1 base from J; bases unmatched to any gene: 3. Germline lookup yields CDR1 SGHDT and CDR2 YYEEEE. The CDR3 DNA reads as TGTGCCAGCAGCATCGGGACAGGCCAAGAGACCCAGTACTTC. This encodes CASSIGTGQETQYF.

This chain uses TRBV18 with TRBJ2-1, with no clear D. Germline-derived CDR1 and CDR2 are KGHSH and LQKENI. The V gene lost 3 bases and the J gene lost 6 bases, with 6 bases spanning the gap. The CDR3 loop spans 12 amino acids. CDR3 bases: TGTGCCAGCTCACCGAGATCCAATGAGCAGTTCTTC. Protein sequence: CASSPRSNEQFF.

This clonotype has just a few counts. This chain connects TRBV12-3 or TRBV12-4 to TRBJ2-3; 14 bases map to TRBD2. The trim removed 6 bases at V and 6 bases at J, leaving 8 bases unmatched. The CDR3 is made up of 16 amino acids. The CDR3 loop is CASRSGTSGRADTQYF. The CDR3 bases are TGTGCCAGCAGATCCGGGACTAGCGGGAGAGCGGATACGCAGTATTTT.

V gene TRBV20-1 combines with J gene TRBJ2-2; D remains ambiguous. CDR1 and CDR2 (germline): DFQATT, SNEGSKA (reference sequence). The V gene lost 1 base and the J gene lost 4 bases, with 10 bases spanning the gap. CDR3 size: 14 residues. The CDR3 nucleotides are TGCAGTGCTAGAGGAGCAGGTGGCACCGGGGAGCTGTTTTTT. Its translation is CSARGAGGTGELFF.

This rearrangement joins TRBV27 to TRBJ2-5, with 7 bases lining up with TRBD1. This CDR3 region has 15 residues. Germline trimming cut 5 bases from V and 5 bases from J; bases unmatched to any gene: 11. CDR1 and CDR2 from the germline V gene are MNHEY and SMNVEV (reference sequence). The CDR3 spells CASSPAPTGSETQYF. Written as DNA, the CDR3 is TGTGCCAGCAGTCCGGCCCCGACAGGGTCGGAGACCCAGTACTTC.